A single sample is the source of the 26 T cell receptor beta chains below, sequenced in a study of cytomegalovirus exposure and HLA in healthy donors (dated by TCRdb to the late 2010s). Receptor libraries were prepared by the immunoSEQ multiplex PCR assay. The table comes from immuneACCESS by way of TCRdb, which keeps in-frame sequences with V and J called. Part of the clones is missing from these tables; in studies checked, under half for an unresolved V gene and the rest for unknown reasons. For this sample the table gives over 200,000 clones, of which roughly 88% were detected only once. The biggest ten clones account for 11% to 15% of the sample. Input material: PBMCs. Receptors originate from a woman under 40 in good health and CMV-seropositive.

This chain's CDR3 is CASPGRGTVNTEAFF. In DNA form, the CDR3 reads TGTGCCAGCCCCGGAAGGGGGACCGTGAACACTGAAGCTTTCTTT. The V call is TRBV6-1, the J call TRBJ1-1; possible D gene TRBD1, 6 bases. Germline assignment: CDR1 MNHNS and CDR2 SASEGT. The CDR3 loop spans 15 amino acids. V was trimmed by 8 bases and J by 0 bases, leaving 16 bases between them.

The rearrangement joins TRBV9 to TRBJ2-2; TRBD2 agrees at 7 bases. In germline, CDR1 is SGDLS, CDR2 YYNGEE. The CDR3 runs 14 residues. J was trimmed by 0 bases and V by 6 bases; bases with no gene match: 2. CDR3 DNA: TGTGCCAGCATGGCGGGGGCGAACACCGGGGAGCTGTTTTTT. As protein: CASMAGANTGELFF.

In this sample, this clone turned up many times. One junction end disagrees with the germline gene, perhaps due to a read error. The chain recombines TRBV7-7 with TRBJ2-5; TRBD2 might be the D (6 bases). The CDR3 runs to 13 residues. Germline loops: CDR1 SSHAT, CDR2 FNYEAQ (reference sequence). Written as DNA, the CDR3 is TGTGCTAGCAGCGCTGCTGGGGGGGAGACCCAGTACTTC. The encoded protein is CASSAAGGETQYF.

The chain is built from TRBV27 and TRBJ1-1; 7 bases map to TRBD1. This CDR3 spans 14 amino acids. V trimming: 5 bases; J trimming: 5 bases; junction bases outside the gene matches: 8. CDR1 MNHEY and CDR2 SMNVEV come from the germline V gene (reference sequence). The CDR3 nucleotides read TGTGCCAGCAGTACCCTCGACAGGGTGACTGAAGCTTTCTTT. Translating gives CASSTLDRVTEAFF.

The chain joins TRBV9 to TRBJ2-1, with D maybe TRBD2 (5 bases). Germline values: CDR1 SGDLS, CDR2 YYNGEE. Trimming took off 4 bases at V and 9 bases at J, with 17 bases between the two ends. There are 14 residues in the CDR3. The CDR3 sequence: CASSPTTLGGEQFF. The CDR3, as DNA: TGTGCCAGCAGCCCCACAACACTAGGAGGTGAGCAGTTCTTC.

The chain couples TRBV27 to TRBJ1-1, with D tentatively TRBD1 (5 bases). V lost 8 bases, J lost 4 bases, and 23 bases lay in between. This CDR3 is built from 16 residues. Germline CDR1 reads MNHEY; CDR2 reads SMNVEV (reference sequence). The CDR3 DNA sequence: TGTGCCAGCGTTCCGACTTACAGAGAAAGGGGCACTGAAGCTTTCTTT. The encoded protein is CASVPTYRERGTEAFF.

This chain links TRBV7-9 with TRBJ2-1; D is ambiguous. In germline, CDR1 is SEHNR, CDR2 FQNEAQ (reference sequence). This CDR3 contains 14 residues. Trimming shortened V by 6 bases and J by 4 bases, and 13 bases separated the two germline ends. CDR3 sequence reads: CASSPRVDYNEQFF. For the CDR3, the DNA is TGTGCCAGCAGTCCGAGAGTTGATTACAATGAGCAGTTCTTC. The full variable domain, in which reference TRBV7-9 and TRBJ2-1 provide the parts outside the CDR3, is DTGVSQNPRHKITKRGQNVTFRCDPISEHNRLYWYRQTLGQGPEFLTYFQNEAQLEKSRLLSDRFSAERPKGSFSTLEIQRTEQGDSAMYLCASSPRVDYNEQFFGPGTRLTVL.

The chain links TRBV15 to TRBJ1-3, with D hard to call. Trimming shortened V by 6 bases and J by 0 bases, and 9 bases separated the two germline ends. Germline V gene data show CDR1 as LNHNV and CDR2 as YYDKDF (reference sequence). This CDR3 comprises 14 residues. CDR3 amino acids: CATRGIGSGNTIYF. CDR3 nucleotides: TGTGCCACCAGAGGTATAGGCTCTGGAAACACCATATATTTT.

The CDR3 loop is CASSYGRGLREQYF. In DNA, the CDR3 is TGTGCCAGCAGTTACGGGAGGGGTCTCCGCGAGCAGTACTTC. The rearrangement joins TRBV27 to TRBJ2-7; 8 bases align to TRBD2. CDR3 length: 14 amino acids. Per the germline V gene, CDR1 is MNHEY and CDR2 is SMNVEV (reference sequence). Trimming cost V 4 bases and J 6 bases; bases outside gene matches: 8.

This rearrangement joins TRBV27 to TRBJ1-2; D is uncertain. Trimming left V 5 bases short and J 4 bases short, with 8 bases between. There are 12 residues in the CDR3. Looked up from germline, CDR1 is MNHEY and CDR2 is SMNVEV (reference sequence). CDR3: CASSNRAYGYTF. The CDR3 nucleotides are TGTGCCAGCAGTAATAGGGCCTATGGCTACACCTTC.

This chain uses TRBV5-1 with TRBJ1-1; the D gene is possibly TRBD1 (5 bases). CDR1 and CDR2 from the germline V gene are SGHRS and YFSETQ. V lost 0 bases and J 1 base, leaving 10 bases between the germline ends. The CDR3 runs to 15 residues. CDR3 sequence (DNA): TGCGCCAGCAGCTTGGGCAGGGCTCGGAACACTGAAGCTTTCTTT. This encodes CASSLGRARNTEAFF.

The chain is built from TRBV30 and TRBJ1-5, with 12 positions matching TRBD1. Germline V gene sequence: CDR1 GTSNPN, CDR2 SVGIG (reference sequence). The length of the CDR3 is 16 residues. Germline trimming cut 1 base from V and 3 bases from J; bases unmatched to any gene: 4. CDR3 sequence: CAWSDGTGGLNQPQHF. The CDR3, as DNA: TGTGCCTGGAGTGACGGGACAGGGGGCCTCAATCAGCCCCAGCATTTT.

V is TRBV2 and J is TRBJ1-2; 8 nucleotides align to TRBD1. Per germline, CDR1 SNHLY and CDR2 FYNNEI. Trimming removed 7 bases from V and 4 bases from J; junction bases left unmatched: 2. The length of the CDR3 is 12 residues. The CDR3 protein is CASIGQGYGYTF. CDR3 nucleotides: TGTGCCAGCATCGGACAGGGCTATGGCTACACCTTC.

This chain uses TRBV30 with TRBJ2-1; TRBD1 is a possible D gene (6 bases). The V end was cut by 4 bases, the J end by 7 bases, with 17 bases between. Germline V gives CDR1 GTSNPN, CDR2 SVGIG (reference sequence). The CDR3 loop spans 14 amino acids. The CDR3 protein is CAWITGFIGNEQFF. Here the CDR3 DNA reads TGTGCCTGGATTACAGGGTTCATCGGGAATGAGCAGTTCTTC.

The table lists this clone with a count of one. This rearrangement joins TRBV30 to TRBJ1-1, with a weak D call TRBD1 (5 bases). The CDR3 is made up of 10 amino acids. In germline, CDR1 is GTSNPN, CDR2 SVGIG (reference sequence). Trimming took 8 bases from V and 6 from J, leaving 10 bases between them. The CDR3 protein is CAGGWSEAFF. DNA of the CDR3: TGTGCCGGGGGGTGGTCTGAAGCTTTCTTT.

The CDR3 DNA sequence: TGTGCCAGCAGCGTAGGACCCCAAGAGACCCAGTACTTC. As protein: CASSVGPQETQYF. The chain has TRBV9 and TRBJ2-5; no firm D call. The CDR3 is 13 residues long. V lost 0 bases and J lost 1, with 4 bases in between. CDR1 and CDR2 (germline): SGDLS, YYNGEE.

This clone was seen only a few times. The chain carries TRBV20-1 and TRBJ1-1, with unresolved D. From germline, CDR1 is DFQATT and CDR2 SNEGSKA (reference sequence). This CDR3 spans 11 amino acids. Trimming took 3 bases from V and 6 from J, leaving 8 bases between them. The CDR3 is CSASPASEAFF. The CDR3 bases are TGCAGTGCTAGTCCAGCGTCTGAAGCTTTCTTT.

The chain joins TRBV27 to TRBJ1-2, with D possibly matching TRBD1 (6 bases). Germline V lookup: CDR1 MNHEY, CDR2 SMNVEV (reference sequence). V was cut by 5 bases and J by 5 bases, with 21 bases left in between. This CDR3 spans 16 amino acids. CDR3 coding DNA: TGTGCCAGCAGTGACAGGCCTGGTCCCTCAAGGTATGGCTACACCTTC. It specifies CASSDRPGPSRYGYTF.

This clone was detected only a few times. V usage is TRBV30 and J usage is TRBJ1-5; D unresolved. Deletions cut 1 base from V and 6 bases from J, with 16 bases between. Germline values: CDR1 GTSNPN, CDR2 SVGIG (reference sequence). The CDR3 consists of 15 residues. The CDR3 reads CAWSASALRSQPQHF. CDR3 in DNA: TGTGCCTGGAGTGCCTCGGCCCTTCGAAGTCAGCCCCAGCATTTT.

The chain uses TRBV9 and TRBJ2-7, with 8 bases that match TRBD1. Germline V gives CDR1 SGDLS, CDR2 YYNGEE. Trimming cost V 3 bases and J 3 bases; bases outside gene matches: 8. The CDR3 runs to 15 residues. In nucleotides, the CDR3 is TGTGCCAGCAGCGCGCAGGGGGCCGAAATCTACGAGCAGTACTTC. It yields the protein CASSAQGAEIYEQYF.

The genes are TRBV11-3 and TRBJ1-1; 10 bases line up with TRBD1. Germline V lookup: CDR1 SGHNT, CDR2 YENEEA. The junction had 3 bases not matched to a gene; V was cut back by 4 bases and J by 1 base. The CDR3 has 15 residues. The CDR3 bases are TGTGCCAGCAGCTCTCGGGACAGGGGGAACACTGAAGCTTTCTTT. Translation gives CASSSRDRGNTEAFF.

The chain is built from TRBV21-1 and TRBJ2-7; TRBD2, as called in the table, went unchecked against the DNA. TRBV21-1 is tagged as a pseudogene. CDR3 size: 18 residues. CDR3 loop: CASSSWGTSGRTSYEQYF. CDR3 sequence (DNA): TGTGCCAGCAGCTCCTGGGGGACTAGCGGGAGAACCTCCTACGAGCAGTACTTC.

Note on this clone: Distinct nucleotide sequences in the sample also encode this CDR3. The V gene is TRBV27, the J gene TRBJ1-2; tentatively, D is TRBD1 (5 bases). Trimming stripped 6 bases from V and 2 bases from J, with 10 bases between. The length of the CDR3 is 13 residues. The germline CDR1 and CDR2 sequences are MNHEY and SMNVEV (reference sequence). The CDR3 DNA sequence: TGTGCCAGCAGCTCGACAGTCAACTATGGCTACACCTTC. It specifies CASSSTVNYGYTF.

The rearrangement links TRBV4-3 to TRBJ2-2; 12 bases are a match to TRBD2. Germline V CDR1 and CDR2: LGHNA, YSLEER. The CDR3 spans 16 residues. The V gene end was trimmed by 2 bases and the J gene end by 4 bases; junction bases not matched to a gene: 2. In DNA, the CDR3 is TGCGCCAGCAGCCAATTACTAGCGGGAGGCACCGGGGAGCTGTTTTTT. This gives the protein CASSQLLAGGTGELFF.

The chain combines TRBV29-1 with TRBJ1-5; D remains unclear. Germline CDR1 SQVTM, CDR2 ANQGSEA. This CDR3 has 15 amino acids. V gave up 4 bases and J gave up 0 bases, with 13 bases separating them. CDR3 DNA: TGCAGCGTTGGTTCTAAGACGGATAGCAATCAGCCCCAGCATTTT. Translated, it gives CSVGSKTDSNQPQHF. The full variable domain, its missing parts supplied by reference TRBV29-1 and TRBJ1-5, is SAVISQKPSRDICQRGTSLTIQCQVDSQVTMMFWYRQQPGQSLTLIATANQGSEATYESGFVIDKFPISRPNLTFSTLTVSNMSPEDSSIYLCSVGSKTDSNQPQHFGDGTRLSIL.

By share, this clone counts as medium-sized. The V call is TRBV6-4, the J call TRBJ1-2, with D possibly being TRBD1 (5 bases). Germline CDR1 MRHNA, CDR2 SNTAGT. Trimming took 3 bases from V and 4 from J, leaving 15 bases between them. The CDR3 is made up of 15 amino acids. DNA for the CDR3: TGTGCCAGCAGTGAAGAGGCGGGACCGGGCTATGGCTACACCTTC. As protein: CASSEEAGPGYGYTF.